This T cell receptor (beta chain) was observed in a study of T cells in Graves' hyperthyroidism and ophthalmopathy. The V end lost 4 bases, the J end lost 1 base, and 16 bases lay between the germline ends. The CDR3 length is 15 residues. Per germline, CDR1 SQVTM and CDR2 ANQGSEA. Points on this clonotype: Its antigen is currently unknown.

Amplification targeted TCR beta CDR3 regions from RNA transcripts. The TCR CDR3 first-round RT-PCR relied on the HTBI primer set. TCRdb itself ran the multiplex PCR reads through MiXCR, one entry per CDR3 protein. The sample holds about 840,000 distinct CDR3 sequences; over 35% are singletons and the top ten take 7.5% to 9.5%. These patients, aged 18 to 65, had recently diagnosed hyperthyroidism lasting under 2 months. Diagnostic assessment was based on clinical symptoms, serum thyroxine and TRAb, thyroid ultrasound and orbital computed tomography. Regarding the study as a whole: Model predictions of ophthalmopathy came a median approximately 6.8 months before onset. Among clonotypes expanded in thyroid above 0.001, most were also found in blood.

The gene calls are TRBV29-1 and TRBJ1-1; D gene ambiguous. The sequenced material came from blood. The TCR sequence derives from a young man with Graves' hyperthyroidism. CDR3 sequence (DNA): TGCAGCGTTGGTATGGGCAGGTCTCCGAACACTGAAGCTTTCTTT. Protein: CSVGMGRSPNTEAFF.